This T cell receptor beta chain was identified during a study of blood T cell repertoires in COVID-19. Study-level background: The study drew acute and convalescent COVID-19 samples from the United States, Italy and Spain. PBMCs, B-cell-depleted T cells, or T cells provided the cDNA or gDNA that made up the material.

The V gene lost 6 bases and the J gene lost 0 bases, with 14 bases spanning the gap. Germline lookup yields CDR1 MNHEY and CDR2 SVGEGT. This CDR3 has 15 amino acids. In the source study's methods: Amplifying reference gene primers gave estimates of nucleated cell counts. Assay: immunoSEQ multiplex PCR; the TCRdb copy retains only in-frame clones and omits some. V and J calls and clone size are given by that table; D and trimming were obtained from the DNA. Here the sample spans about 140,000 clones, about 89% being singletons. The source of this sequence is a man aged 50-60 years who had recovered from COVID-19. The specimen was peripheral blood. V is TRBV6-2 or TRBV6-3 and J is TRBJ1-1; a weak D match, TRBD1 (5 bases). In nucleotides, the CDR3 is TGTGCCAGCAGCCGGGGGGATCGGTTGAACACTGAAGCTTTCTTT. This translates into CASSRGDRLNTEAFF.